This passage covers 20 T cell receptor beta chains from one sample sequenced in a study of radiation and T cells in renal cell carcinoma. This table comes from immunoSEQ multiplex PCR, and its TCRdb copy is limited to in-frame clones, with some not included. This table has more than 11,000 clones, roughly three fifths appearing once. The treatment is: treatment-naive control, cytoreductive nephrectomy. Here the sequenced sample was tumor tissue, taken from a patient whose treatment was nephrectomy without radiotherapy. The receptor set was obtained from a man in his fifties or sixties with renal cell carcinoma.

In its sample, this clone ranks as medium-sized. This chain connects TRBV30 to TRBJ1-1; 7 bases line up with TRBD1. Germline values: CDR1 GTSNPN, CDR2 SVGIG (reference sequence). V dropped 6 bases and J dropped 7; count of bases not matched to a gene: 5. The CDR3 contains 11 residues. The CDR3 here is CACAGQVEAFF. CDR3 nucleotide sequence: TGTGCCTGCGCAGGACAGGTTGAAGCTTTCTTT.

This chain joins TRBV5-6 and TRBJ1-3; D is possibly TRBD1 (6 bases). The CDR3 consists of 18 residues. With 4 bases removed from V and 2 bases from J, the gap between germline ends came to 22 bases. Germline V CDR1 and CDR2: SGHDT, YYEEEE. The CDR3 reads CASSTSARGARAGNTIYF. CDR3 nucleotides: TGTGCCAGCAGCACCTCGGCTCGGGGGGCGAGGGCTGGAAACACCATATATTTT. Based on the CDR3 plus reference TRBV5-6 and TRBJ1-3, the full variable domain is DAGVTQSPTHLIKTRGQQVTLRCSPKSGHDTVSWYQQALGQGPQFIFQYYEEEERQRGNFPDRFSGHQFPNYSSELNVNALLLGDSALYLCASSTSARGARAGNTIYFGEGSWLTVV.

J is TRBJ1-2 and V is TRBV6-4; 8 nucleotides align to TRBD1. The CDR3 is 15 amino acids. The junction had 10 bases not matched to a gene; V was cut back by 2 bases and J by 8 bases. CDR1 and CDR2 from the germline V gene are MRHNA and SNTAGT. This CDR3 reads CASSDTGQGLGGYTF. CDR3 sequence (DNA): TGTGCCAGCAGTGACACCGGACAGGGCCTCGGGGGCTACACCTTC.

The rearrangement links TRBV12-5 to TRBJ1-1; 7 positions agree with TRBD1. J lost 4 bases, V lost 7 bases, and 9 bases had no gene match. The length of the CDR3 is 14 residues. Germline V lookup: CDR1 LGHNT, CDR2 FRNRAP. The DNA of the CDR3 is TGTGCTAGTGCCCCACAGGGGCGGACCACTGAAGCTTTCTTT. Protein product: CASAPQGRTTEAFF. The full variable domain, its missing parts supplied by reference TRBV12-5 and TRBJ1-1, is DARVTQTPRHKVTEMGQEVTMRCQPILGHNTVFWYRQTMMQGLELLAYFRNRAPLDDSGMPKDRFSAEMPDATLATLKIQPSEPRDSAVYFCASAPQGRTTEAFFGQGTRLTVV.

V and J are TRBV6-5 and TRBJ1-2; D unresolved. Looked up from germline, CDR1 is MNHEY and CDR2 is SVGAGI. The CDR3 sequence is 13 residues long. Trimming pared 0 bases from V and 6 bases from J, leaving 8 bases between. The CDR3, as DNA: TGTGCCAGCAGTTACTCGATAGGCCATGGCTACACCTTC. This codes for CASSYSIGHGYTF.

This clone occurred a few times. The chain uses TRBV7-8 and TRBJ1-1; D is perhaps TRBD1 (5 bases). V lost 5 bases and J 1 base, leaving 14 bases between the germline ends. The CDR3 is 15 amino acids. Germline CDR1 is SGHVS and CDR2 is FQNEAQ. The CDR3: CASSRNRGGNTEAFF. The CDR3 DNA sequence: TGTGCCAGCAGCCGGAACCGCGGGGGGAACACTGAAGCTTTCTTT.

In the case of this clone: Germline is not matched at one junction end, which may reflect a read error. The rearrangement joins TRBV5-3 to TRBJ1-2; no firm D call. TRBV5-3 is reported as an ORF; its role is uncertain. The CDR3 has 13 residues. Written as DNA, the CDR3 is TGTGCCAGCAGCTTGGTGCAGGACTATGGCTACACCTTC. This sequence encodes CASSLVQDYGYTF.

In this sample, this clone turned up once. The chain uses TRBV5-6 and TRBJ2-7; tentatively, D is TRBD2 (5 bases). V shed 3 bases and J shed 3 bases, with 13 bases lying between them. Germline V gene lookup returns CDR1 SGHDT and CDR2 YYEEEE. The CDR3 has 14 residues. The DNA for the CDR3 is TGTGCCAGCAGCTCGTACAGTACTAGCTACGAGCAGTACTTC. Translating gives CASSSYSTSYEQYF.

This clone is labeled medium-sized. The CDR3 nucleotides are TGTGCCAGCAGCTTAGCGGACAGGGACGAGCAGTACTTC. Its protein product is CASSLADRDEQYF. The chain employs TRBV7-7 and TRBJ2-7, with TRBD1 matching 8 bases. The germline V gene encodes CDR1 SSHAT and CDR2 FNYEAQ (reference sequence). V shed 0 bases and J 5 bases; nucleotides not matched to a gene: 0. The CDR3 spans 13 residues.

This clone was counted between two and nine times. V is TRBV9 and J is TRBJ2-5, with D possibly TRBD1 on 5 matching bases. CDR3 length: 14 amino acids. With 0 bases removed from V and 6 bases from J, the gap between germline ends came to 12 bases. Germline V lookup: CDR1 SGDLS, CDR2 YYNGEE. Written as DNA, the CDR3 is TGTGCCAGCAGCGTAGCAGGGCTAGGGAAGACCCAGTACTTC. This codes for CASSVAGLGKTQYF.

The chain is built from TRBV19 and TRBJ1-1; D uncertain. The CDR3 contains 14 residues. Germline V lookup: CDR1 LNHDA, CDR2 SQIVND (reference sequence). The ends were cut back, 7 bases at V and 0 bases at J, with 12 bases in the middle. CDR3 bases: TGTGCCAGTACGAGGAGTCGTATGAACACTGAAGCTTTCTTT. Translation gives CASTRSRMNTEAFF.

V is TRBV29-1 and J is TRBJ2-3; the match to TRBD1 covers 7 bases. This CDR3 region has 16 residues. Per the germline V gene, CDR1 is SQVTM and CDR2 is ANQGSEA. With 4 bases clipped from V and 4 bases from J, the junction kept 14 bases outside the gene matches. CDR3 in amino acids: CSVVGATGTIPDTQYF. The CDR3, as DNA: TGCAGCGTTGTGGGGGCGACAGGGACAATCCCAGATACGCAGTATTTT.

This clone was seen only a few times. CDR3 residues: CASSRQTYGYTF. DNA of the CDR3: TGTGCCAGTAGTAGGCAGACCTATGGCTACACCTTC. This chain links TRBV19 with TRBJ1-2; D remains unclear. The CDR3 extends over 12 amino acids. V lost 4 bases and J 4 bases, leaving 7 bases between the germline ends. The germline gives CDR1 LNHDA, CDR2 SQIVND (reference sequence).

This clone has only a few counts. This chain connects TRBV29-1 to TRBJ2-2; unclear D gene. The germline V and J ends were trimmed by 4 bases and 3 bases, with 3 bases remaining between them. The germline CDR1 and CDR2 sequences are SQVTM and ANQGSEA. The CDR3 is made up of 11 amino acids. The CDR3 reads CSVGDTGELFF. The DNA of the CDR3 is TGCAGCGTTGGCGACACCGGGGAGCTGTTTTTT.

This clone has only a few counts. CDR3 nucleotide sequence: TGTGCCAGCACCCTGACAGGGAGCTCCTATAATTCACCCCTCCACTTT. Its translation: CASTLTGSSYNSPLHF. V is TRBV2 and J is TRBJ1-6; 7 bases fit TRBD1. Germline lookup yields CDR1 SNHLY and CDR2 FYNNEI. The CDR3 runs to 16 residues. Trimming removed 7 bases from V and 0 bases from J; junction bases left unmatched: 6. Combining the CDR3 with reference TRBV2 and TRBJ1-6 gives the whole variable domain EPEVTQTPSHQVTQMGQEVILRCVPISNHLYFYWYRQILGQKVEFLVSFYNNEISEKSEIFDDQFSVERPDGSNFTLKIRSTKLEDSAMYFCASTLTGSSYNSPLHFGNGTRLTVT.

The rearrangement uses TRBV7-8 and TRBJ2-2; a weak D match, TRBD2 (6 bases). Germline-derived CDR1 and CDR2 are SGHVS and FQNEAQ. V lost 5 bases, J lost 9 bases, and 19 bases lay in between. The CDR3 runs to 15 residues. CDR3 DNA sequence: TGTGCCAGCAGCCTTGGTTGGGGGGAAGGAAGGGAGCTGTTTTTT. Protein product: CASSLGWGEGRELFF.

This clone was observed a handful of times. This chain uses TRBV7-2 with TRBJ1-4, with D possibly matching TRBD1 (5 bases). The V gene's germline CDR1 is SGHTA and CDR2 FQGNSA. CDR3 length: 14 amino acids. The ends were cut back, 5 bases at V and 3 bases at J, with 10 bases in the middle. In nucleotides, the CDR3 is TGTGCCAGCAGCCAACAGGCTTCTAATGAAAAACTGTTTTTT. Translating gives CASSQQASNEKLFF.

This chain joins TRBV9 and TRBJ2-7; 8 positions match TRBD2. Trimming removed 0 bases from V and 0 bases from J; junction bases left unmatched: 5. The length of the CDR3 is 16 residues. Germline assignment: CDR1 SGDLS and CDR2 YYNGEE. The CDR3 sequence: CASSVDGGGYSYEQYF. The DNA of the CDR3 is TGTGCCAGCAGCGTAGATGGCGGGGGGTACTCCTACGAGCAGTACTTC.

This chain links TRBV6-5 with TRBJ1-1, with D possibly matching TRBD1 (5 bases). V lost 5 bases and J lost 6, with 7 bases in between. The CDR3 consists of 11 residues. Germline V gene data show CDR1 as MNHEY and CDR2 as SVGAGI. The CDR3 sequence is CASSRGSEAFF. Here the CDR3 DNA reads TGTGCCAGCAGTAGGGGCTCTGAAGCTTTCTTT.

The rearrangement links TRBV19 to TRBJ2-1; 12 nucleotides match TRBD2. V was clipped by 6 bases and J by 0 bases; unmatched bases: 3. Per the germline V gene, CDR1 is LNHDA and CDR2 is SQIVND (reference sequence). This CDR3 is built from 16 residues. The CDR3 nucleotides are TGTGCCAGTAGGAGGACTAGCGGGGACTCCTACAATGAGCAGTTCTTC. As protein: CASRRTSGDSYNEQFF.